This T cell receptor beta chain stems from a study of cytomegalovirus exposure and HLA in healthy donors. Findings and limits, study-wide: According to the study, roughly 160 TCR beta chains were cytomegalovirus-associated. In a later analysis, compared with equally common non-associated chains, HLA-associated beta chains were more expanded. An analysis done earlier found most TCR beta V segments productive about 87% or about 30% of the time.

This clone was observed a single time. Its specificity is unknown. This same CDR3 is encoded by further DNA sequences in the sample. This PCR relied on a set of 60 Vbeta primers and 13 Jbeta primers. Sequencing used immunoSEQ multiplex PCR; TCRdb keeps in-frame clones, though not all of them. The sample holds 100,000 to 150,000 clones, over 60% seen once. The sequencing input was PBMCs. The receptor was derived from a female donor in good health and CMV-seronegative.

CDR3 coding DNA: TGTGCCAGCAGCCCAAGCGGTAGCTCCTACAATGAGCAGTTCTTC. Translating it yields CASSPSGSSYNEQFF. The V gene is TRBV7-9, the J gene TRBJ2-1; D is perhaps TRBD2 (5 bases). The germline V gene has CDR1 SEHNR and CDR2 FQNEAQ (reference sequence). Between the trimmed V and J ends, which lost 5 bases and 0 bases, there was a span of 11 bases. CDR3 length equals 15 residues.